The 10 T cell receptor beta chains reported below all come from one sample, sequenced in a study of T and B cells in COVID-19 patients (dated by TCRdb to the early 2020s). Genomic DNA extracted from blood was used in amounts of roughly 250-500 ng for amplification of TRB repertoires. The instrument was an Illumina MiSeq. Multiplex PCR with BIOMED2 TRB-A/B primer pools was used to amplify TRB rearrangements. The public reads were run again by TCRdb, first through fastp at Q25 and then through MiXCR, and only productive beta chains were kept. Each entry merges the rows of one CDR3 protein and shows their most common DNA and genes. The sample table shows more than 900 distinct CDR3 sequences, and approximately 28% are seen once. Roughly 29% of the sample is in the top ten clones. Sequencing was carried out using blood. Receptors were obtained from a human donor with active COVID-19.

Relative to its sample, this clonotype is medium-sized. The genes are TRBV6-1 and TRBJ2-1, with 13 nucleotides matching TRBD2. Germline assignment: CDR1 MNHNS and CDR2 SASEGT. CDR3 length equals 16 residues. Trimming took 6 bases from V and 6 from J; bases not matched to a gene: 8. The CDR3 coding sequence is TGTGCCAGCAGCGGACCGGGACTAGCGGGAAGCAATGAGCAGTTCTTC. Its translation is CASSGPGLAGSNEQFF.

The genes are TRBV6-1 and TRBJ2-7; 11 bases agree with TRBD1. The J segment lost 3 bases and the V segment lost 6 bases, leaving 10 bases of the junction unmatched. From germline, CDR1 is MNHNS and CDR2 SASEGT. The CDR3 consists of 16 residues. The CDR3 spells CASRERTGTGGYEQYF. Written as DNA, the CDR3 is TGTGCCAGCAGAGAACGAACCGGGACAGGGGGCTACGAGCAGTACTTC.

This clonotype is classed as medium-sized. The CDR3 reads CASSSTGGWVTDTQYF. The CDR3 DNA sequence: TGTGCCAGCAGTTCCACAGGGGGCTGGGTCACAGATACGCAGTATTTT. V gene TRBV27 combines with J gene TRBJ2-3, with TRBD1 matching 9 bases. This CDR3 contains 16 residues. Germline loops: CDR1 MNHEY, CDR2 SMNVEV (reference sequence). J was trimmed by 2 bases and V by 4 bases; bases with no gene match: 7.

By share of the sample, this clonotype is medium-sized. The chain has TRBV14 and TRBJ2-1; 7 bases agree with TRBD2. The CDR3 spans 17 residues. The ends lost 4 bases at V and 3 bases at J; junction bases unmatched: 12. Germline V gives CDR1 SGHDN, CDR2 FVKESK. This chain's CDR3 is CASSPLMAGVFYNEQFF. As DNA, the CDR3 is TGTGCCAGCAGCCCCCTGATGGCGGGGGTATTCTACAATGAGCAGTTCTTC. The whole variable domain, remainder taken from reference TRBV14 and TRBJ2-1, is EAGVTQFPSHSVIEKGQTVTLRCDPISGHDNLYWYRRVMGKEIKFLLHFVKESKQDESGMPNNRFLAERTGGTYSTLKVQPAELEDSGVYFCASSPLMAGVFYNEQFFGPGTRLTVL.

The J gene is TRBJ2-1, the V gene TRBV24-1; 8 bases agree with TRBD1. Trimming removed 4 bases from V and 5 bases from J; junction bases left unmatched: 9. Looked up from germline, CDR1 is KGHDR and CDR2 is SFDVKD. The CDR3 loop spans 16 amino acids. The CDR3 sequence: CATSDPGTGGHNEQFF. The CDR3 DNA reads TGTGCCACCAGTGACCCTGGGACAGGCGGACACAATGAGCAGTTCTTC.

This clonotype was counted between two and nine times. The chain has TRBV28 and TRBJ2-2; D possibly uses TRBD1 or TRBD2 (5 bases each). Trimming removed 3 bases from V and 6 bases from J, with 8 bases in between. This CDR3 spans 13 amino acids. Germline V gene sequence: CDR1 MDHEN, CDR2 SYDVKM. This CDR3 reads CASSFGGSGELFF. In nucleotides, the CDR3 is TGTGCCAGCAGTTTTGGGGGATCCGGGGAGCTGTTTTTT.

A few counts support this clonotype. V is TRBV11-2 and J is TRBJ1-4; D is unresolved. With 1 base removed from V and 8 bases from J, the gap between germline ends came to 8 bases. In germline, CDR1 is SGHAT, CDR2 FQNNGV. The CDR3 is 13 residues long. The DNA of the CDR3 is TGTGCCAGCAGCTTAGGGACGTCCGAAAAACTGTTTTTT. This codes for CASSLGTSEKLFF.

This clonotype has just a few counts. The chain is built from TRBV28 and TRBJ2-7; D may correspond to TRBD1 or TRBD2 (5 bases each). CDR3 size: 16 residues. The germline gives CDR1 MDHEN, CDR2 SYDVKM. Trimming cost V 5 bases and J 3 bases, with 20 bases left between them. The CDR3 loop is CASSPWTAGDLYEQYF. Here the CDR3 DNA reads TGTGCCAGCAGTCCCTGGACCGCCGGGGACCTCTACGAGCAGTACTTC. The full variable domain, with the rest looked up from reference TRBV28 and TRBJ2-7, is DVKVTQSSRYLVKRTGEKVFLECVQDMDHENMFWYRQDPGLGLRLIYFSYDVKMKEKGDIPEGYSVSREKKERFSLILESASTNQTSMYLCASSPWTAGDLYEQYFGPGTRLTVT.

This clonotype is medium-sized in the sample. The J gene is TRBJ1-2, the V gene TRBV15; possibly TRBD1 for D (6 bases). The V end lost 0 bases, the J end lost 4 bases, and 12 bases lay between the germline ends. The germline gives CDR1 LNHNV, CDR2 YYDKDF (reference sequence). This CDR3 comprises 15 residues. CDR3 bases: TGTGCCACCAGCAGAGACACTCAGGGGAGCTATGGCTACACCTTC. Translated, it gives CATSRDTQGSYGYTF.

This clonotype rates as large (0.1 to 1%). This sequence joins TRBV6-5 and TRBJ1-1; D call uncertain. The CDR3 extends over 14 amino acids. Germline V gives CDR1 MNHEY, CDR2 SVGAGI. Between the trimmed V and J ends, which lost 5 bases and 2 bases, there was a span of 12 bases. CDR3 DNA sequence: TGTGCCAGCAGTGAGTTATCACTTAACACTGAAGCTTTCTTT. Translation: CASSELSLNTEAFF.